Given below is one T cell receptor (beta chain) in context. The CDR3 is made up of 16 amino acids. Trimming removed 2 bases at V and 0 bases at J, with 11 bases between. Germline V lookup: CDR1 KGHSH, CDR2 LQKENI. The data derive from a study of T cell changes during pregnancy in multiple sclerosis. Sequencing used immunoSEQ multiplex PCR; TCRdb keeps in-frame clones, though not all of them. The sample carries nearly 80,000 clones, around 90% recorded once. The sample in question was CD4+ T cells from peripheral blood mononuclear cells, obtained before pregnancy. The V call is TRBV18, the J call TRBJ1-3; D call uncertain. The receptor was derived from a female donor with multiple sclerosis, enrolled in a pregnancy study. CDR3: CASSPKQENSGNTIYF. In nucleotides, the CDR3 is TGTGCCAGCTCACCAAAGCAGGAAAACTCTGGAAACACCATATATTTT.